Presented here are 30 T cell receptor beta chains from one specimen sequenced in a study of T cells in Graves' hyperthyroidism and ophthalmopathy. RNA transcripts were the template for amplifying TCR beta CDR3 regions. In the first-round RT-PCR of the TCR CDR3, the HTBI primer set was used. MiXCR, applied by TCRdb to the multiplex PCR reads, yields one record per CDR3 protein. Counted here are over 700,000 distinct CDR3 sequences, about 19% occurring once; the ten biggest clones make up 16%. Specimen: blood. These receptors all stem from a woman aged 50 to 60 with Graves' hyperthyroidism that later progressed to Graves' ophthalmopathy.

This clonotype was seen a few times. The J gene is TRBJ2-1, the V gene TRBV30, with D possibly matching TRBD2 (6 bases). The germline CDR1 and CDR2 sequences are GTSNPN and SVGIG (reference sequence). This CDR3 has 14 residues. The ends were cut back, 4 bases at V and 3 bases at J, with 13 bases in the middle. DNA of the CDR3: TGTGCCTGGACTGGGACTCTCCACTACAATGAGCAGTTCTTC. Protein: CAWTGTLHYNEQFF.

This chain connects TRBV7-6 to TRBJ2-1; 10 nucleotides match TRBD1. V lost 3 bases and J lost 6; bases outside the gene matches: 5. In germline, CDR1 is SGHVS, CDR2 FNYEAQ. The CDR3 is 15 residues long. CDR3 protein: CASSFAGQGSNEQFF. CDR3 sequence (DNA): TGTGCCAGCAGCTTTGCGGGACAGGGGTCCAATGAGCAGTTCTTC. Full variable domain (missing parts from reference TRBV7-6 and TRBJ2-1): GAGVSQSPRYKVTKRGQDVALRCDPISGHVSLYWYRQALGQGPEFLTYFNYEAQQDKSGLPNDRFSAERPEGSISTLTIQRTEQRDSAMYRCASSFAGQGSNEQFFGPGTRLTVL.

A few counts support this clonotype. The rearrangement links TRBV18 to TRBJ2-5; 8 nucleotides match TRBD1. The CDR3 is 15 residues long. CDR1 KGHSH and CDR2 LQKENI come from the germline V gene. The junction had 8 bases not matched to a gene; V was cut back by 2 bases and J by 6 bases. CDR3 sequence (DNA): TGTGCCAGCTCACCAGAGAGACAGGGGCGGCAGACCCAGTACTTC. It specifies CASSPERQGRQTQYF.

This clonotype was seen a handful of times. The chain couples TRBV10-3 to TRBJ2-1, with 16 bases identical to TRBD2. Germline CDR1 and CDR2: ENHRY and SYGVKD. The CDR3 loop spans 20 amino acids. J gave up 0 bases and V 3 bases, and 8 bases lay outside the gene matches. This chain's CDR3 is CAISESLGLAGGNSYNEQFF. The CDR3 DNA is TGTGCCATCAGTGAATCCTTGGGACTAGCGGGGGGGAACTCCTACAATGAGCAGTTCTTC.

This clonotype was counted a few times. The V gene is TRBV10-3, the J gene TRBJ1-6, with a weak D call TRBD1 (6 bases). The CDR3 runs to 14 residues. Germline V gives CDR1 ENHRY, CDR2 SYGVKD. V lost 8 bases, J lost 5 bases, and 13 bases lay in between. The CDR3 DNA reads TGTGCCATCTACGGGGGCGCAGATAATTCACCCCTCCACTTT. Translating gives CAIYGGADNSPLHF.

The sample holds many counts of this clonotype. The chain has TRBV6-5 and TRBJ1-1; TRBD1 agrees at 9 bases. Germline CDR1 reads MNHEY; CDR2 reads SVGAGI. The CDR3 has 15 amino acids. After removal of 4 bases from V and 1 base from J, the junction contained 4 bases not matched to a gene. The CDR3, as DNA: TGTGCCAGCAGTTGGGACAGGGTAGCGAACACTGAAGCTTTCTTT. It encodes CASSWDRVANTEAFF.

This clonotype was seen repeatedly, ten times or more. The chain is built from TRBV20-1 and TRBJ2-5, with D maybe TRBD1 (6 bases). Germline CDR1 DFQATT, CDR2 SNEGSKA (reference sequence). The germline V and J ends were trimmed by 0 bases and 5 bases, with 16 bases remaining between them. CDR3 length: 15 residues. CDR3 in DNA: TGCAGTGCTAGAGATGTGTGGGGGCAGTGGGAGACCCAGTACTTC. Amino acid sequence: CSARDVWGQWETQYF.

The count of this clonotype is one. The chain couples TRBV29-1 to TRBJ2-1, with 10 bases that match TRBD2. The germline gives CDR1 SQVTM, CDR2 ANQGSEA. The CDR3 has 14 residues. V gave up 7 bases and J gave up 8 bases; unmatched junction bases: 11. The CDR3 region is CSAPRSGGAYEQFF. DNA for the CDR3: TGCAGCGCCCCTCGGAGCGGGGGGGCCTATGAGCAGTTCTTC.

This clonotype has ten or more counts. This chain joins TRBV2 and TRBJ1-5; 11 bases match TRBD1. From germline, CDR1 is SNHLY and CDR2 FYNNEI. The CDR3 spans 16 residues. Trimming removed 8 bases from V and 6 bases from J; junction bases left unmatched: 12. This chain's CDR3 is CASSLYLDRGLQPQHF. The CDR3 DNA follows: TGTGCCAGCTCACTCTATTTGGACAGGGGGCTTCAGCCCCAGCATTTT.

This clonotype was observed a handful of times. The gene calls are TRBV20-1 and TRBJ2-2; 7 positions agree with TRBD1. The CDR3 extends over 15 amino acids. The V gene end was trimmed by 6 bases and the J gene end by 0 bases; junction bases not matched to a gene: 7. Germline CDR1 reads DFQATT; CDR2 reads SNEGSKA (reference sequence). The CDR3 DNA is TGCAGTGCGACCTGGGGGACAGCGAACACCGGGGAGCTGTTTTTT. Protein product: CSATWGTANTGELFF.

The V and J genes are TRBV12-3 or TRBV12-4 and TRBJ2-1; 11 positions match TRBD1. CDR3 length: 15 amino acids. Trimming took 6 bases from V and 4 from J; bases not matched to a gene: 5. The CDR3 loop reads CASRKGQGDYNEQFF. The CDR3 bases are TGTGCCAGCAGGAAGGGACAGGGGGATTACAATGAGCAGTTCTTC.

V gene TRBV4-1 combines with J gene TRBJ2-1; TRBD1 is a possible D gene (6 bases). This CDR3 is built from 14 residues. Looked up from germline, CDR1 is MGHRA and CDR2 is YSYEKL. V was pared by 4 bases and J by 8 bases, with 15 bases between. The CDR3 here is CASSPLPPGDEQFF. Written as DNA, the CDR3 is TGCGCCAGCAGCCCCCTTCCCCCAGGGGATGAGCAGTTCTTC.

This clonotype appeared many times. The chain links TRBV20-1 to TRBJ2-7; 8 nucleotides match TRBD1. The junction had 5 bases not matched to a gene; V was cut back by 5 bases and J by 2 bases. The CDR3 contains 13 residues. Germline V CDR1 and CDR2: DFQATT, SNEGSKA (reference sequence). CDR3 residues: CSAWTGKAYEQYF. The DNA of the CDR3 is TGCAGTGCTTGGACAGGGAAAGCCTACGAGCAGTACTTC.

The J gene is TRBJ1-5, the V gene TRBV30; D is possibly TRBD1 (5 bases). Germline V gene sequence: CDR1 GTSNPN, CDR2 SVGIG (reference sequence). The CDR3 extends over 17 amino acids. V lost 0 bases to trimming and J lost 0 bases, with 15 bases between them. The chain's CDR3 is CAWSVPPGPYSNQPQHF. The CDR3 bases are TGTGCCTGGAGTGTACCCCCAGGGCCTTATAGCAATCAGCCCCAGCATTTT.

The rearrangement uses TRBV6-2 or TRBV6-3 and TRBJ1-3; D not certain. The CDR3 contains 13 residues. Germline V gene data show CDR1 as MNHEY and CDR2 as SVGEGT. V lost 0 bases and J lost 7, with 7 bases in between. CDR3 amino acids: CASSYSRDNTIYF. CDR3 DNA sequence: TGTGCCAGCAGTTACTCTCGAGATAACACCATATATTTT.

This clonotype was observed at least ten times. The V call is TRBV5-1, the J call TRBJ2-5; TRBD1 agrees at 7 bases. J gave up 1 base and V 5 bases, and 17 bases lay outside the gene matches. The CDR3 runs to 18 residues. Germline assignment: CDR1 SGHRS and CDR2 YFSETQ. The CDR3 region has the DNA TGCGCCAGCAGTACTATGAATCCGGGACAGAAATTCCAAGAGACCCAGTACTTC. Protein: CASSTMNPGQKFQETQYF. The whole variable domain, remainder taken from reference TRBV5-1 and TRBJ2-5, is KAGVTQTPRYLIKTRGQQVTLSCSPISGHRSVSWYQQTPGQGLQFLFEYFSETQRNKGNFPGRFSGRQFSNSRSEMNVSTLELGDSALYLCASSTMNPGQKFQETQYFGPGTRLLVL.

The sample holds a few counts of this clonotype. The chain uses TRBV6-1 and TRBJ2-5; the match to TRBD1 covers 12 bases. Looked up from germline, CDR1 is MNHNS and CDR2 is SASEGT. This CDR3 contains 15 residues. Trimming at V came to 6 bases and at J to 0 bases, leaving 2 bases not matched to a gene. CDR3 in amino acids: CASRGDRGHQETQYF. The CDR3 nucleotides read TGTGCCAGCAGGGGGGACAGGGGGCACCAAGAGACCCAGTACTTC.

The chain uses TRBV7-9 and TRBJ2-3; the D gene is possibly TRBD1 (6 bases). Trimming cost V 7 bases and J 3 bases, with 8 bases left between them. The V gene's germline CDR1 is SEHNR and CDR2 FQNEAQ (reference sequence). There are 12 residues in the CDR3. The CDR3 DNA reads TGTGCCAGCAACAGGGAAACAGATACGCAGTATTTT. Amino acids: CASNRETDTQYF.

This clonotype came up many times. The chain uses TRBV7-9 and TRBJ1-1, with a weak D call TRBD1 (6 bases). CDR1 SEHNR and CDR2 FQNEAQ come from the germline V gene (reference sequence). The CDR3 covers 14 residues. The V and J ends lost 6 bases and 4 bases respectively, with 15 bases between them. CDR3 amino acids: CASSLVGGATEAFF. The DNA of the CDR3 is TGTGCCAGCAGTCTAGTGGGGGGCGCCACTGAAGCTTTCTTT. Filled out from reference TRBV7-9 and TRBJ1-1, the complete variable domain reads DTGVSQNPRHKITKRGQNVTFRCDPISEHNRLYWYRQTLGQGPEFLTYFQNEAQLEKSRLLSDRFSAERPKGSFSTLEIQRTEQGDSAMYLCASSLVGGATEAFFGQGTRLTVV.

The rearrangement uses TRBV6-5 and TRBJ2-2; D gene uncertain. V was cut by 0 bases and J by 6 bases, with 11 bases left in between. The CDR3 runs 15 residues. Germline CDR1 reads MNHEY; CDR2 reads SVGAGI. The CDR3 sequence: CASSYSDKAAGELFF. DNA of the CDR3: TGTGCCAGCAGTTACTCCGATAAGGCGGCCGGGGAGCTGTTTTTT.

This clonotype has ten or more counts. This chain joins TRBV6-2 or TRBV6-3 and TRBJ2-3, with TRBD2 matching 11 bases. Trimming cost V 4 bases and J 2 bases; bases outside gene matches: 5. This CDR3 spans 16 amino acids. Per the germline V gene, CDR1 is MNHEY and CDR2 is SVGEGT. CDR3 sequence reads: CASSSTSGGYTDTQYF. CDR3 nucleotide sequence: TGTGCCAGCAGTTCAACTAGCGGGGGTTACACAGATACGCAGTATTTT.

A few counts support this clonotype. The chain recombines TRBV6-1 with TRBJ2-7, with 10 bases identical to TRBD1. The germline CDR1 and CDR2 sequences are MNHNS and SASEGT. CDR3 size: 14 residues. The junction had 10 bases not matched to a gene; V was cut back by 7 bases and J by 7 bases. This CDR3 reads CASKTPGQGYEQYF. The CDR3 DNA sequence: TGTGCCAGCAAAACCCCGGGACAGGGGTATGAGCAGTACTTC.

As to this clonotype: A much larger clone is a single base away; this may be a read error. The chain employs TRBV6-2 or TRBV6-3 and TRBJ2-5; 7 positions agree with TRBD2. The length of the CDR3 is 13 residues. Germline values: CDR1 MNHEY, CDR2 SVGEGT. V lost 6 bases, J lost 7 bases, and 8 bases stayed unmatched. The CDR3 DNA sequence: TGTGCCAGCAGAGGAAGCGGGGTTGGGACCCAGTACTTC. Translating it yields CASRGSGVGTQYF.

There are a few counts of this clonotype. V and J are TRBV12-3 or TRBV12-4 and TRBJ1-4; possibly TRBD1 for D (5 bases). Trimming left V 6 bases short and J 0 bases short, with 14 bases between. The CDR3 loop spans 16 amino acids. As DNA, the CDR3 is TGTGCCAGCAGACCCGACAGAGATGCAACTAATGAAAAACTGTTTTTT. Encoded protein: CASRPDRDATNEKLFF.

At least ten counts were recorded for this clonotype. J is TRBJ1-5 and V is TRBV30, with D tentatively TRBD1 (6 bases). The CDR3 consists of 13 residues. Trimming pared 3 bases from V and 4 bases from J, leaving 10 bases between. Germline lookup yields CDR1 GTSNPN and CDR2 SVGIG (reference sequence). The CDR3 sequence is CAWSLGQNQPQHF. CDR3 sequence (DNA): TGTGCCTGGAGCCTAGGACAGAATCAGCCCCAGCATTTT.

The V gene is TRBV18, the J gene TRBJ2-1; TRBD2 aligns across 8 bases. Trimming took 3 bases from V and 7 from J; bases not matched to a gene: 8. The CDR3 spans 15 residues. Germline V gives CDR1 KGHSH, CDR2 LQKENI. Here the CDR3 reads CASSPLAGLGNEQFF. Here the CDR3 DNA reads TGTGCCAGCTCACCTCTAGCGGGCCTGGGAAATGAGCAGTTCTTC.

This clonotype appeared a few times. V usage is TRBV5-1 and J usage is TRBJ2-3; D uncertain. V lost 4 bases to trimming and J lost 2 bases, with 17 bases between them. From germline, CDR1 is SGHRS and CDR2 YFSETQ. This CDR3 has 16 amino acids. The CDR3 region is CASSPATMDNTDTQYF. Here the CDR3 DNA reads TGCGCCAGCAGCCCCGCAACAATGGATAACACAGATACGCAGTATTTT.

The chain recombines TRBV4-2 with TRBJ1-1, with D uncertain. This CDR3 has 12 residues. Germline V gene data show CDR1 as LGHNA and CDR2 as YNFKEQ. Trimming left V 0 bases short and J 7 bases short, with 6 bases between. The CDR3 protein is CASSQEGIEAFF. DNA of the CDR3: TGTGCCAGCAGCCAAGAGGGAATTGAAGCTTTCTTT.

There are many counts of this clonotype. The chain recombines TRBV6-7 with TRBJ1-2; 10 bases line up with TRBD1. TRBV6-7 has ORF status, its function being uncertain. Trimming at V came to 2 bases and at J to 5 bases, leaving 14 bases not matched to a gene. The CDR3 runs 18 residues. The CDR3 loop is CASSYPPPAGTGDYGYTF. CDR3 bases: TGTGCCAGCAGTTACCCGCCGCCGGCCGGGACAGGGGATTATGGCTACACCTTC.

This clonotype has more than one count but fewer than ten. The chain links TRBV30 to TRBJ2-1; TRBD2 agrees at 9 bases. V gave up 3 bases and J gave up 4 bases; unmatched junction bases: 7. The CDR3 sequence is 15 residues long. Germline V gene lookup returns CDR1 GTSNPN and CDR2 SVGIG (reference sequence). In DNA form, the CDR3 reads TGTGCCTGGAGGCTAGCGGGGACAAAATACAATGAGCAGTTCTTC. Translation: CAWRLAGTKYNEQFF.